This T cell receptor beta chain was captured by sequencing in a study of T cell repertoires in cytomegalovirus infection. The overall study: Public TCR beta signature analysis indicated the presence of both CMV infection and matching HLA type.

V was cut by 5 bases and J by 1 base, with 14 bases left in between. This CDR3 contains 16 residues. Germline V lookup: CDR1 SEHNR, CDR2 FQNEAQ (reference sequence). One entry per CDR3 protein, called by TCRdb with MiXCR from the reads. This table holds roughly 160,000 distinct CDR3 sequences, roughly 20% found once. The study's findings and limits: CMV-specific TCR beta clonotypes restricted by HLA-C dominated the ex vivo response. Of the TCR beta families, the public ones yielded a cumulative frequency that identified carriers of CMV plus the relevant HLA.

This clonotype came up a few times. Its target is not known. Specimen: CD8+ T cells from cultured PBMCs, collected from culture after CMV antigen stimulation. This sequence was found in a human donor in good health (CMV status not recorded). Some clones in this sample may be carry-over from other donors' samples. The V call is TRBV7-9, the J call TRBJ2-2; the D gene is possibly TRBD1 (5 bases). The CDR3 region is CASSPRRQRNTGELFF. In nucleotides, the CDR3 is TGTGCCAGCAGCCCTAGGCGACAGCGGAACACCGGGGAGCTGTTTTTT. Combining the CDR3 with reference TRBV7-9 and TRBJ2-2 gives the whole variable domain DTGVSQNPRHKITKRGQNVTFRCDPISEHNRLYWYRQTLGQGPEFLTYFQNEAQLEKSRLLSDRFSAERPKGSFSTLEIQRTEQGDSAMYLCASSPRRQRNTGELFFGEGSRLTVL.